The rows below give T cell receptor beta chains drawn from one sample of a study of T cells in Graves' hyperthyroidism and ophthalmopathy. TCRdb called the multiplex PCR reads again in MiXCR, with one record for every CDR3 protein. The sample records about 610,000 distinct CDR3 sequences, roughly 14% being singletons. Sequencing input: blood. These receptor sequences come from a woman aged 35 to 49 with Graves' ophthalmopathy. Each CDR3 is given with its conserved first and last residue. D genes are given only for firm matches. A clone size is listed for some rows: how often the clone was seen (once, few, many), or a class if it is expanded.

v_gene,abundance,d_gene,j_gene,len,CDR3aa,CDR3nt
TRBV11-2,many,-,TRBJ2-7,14,CASSLLGYGYEQYF,TGTGCCAGCAGCTTATTGGGGTACGGCTACGAGCAGTACTTC
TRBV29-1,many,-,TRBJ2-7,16,CSVEDQGEGRSYEQYF,TGCAGCGTTGAAGATCAGGGAGAAGGGCGCTCCTACGAGCAGTACTTC
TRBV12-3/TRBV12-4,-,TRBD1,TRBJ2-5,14,CASRRTGTRETQYF,TGTGCCAGCAGAAGGACAGGGACCAGAGAGACCCAGTACTTC
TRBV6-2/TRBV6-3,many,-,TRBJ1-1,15,CASSLHLGHLSEAFF,TGTGCCAGCAGTCTCCATTTGGGACACTTAAGTGAAGCTTTCTTT
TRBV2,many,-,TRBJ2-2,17,CASSGPAGTEGTGELFF,TGTGCCAGCAGTGGTCCGGCGGGAACGGAGGGCACCGGGGAGCTGTTTTTT
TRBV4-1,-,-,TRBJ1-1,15,CASSQGPQVNTEAFF,TGCGCCAGCAGCCAAGGTCCCCAGGTTAACACTGAAGCTTTCTTT
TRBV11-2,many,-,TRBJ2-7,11,CASNGGYEQYF,TGTGCCAGTAACGGGGGCTACGAGCAGTACTTC
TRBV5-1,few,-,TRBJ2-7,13,CASKYSSSYEQYF,TGCGCCAGCAAGTACTCATCGTCCTACGAGCAGTACTTC
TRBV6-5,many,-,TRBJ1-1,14,CASSDPGMNTEAFF,TGTGCCAGCTCAGATCCGGGGATGAACACTGAAGCTTTCTTT
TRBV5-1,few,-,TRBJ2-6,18,CASSLAQGVSSGANVLTF,TGCGCCAGCAGCTTGGCCCAGGGTGTGAGCTCTGGGGCCAACGTCCTGACTTTC
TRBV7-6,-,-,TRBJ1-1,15,CASSLESGSNTEAFF,TGTGCCAGCAGCTTAGAGTCAGGATCTAACACTGAAGCTTTCTTT
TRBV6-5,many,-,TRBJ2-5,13,CASSYAMQETQYF,TGTGCCAGCAGTTACGCGATGCAAGAGACCCAGTACTTC
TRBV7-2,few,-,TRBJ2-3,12,CASSLVIDTQYF,TGTGCCAGCAGCTTAGTGATTGATACGCAGTATTTT
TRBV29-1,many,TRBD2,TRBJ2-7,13,CRGQRELPAEQYF,TGCAGGGGGCAGCGGGAGCTCCCCGCCGAGCAGTACTTC
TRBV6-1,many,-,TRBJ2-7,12,CASSALSYEQYF,TGTGCCAGCAGTGCCCTGTCCTACGAGCAGTACTTC
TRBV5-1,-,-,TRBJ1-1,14,CASSWGPMNTEAFF,TGCGCCAGCAGCTGGGGGCCAATGAACACTGAAGCTTTCTTT